The entry that follows covers one T cell receptor (beta chain) sequence. What antigen it recognizes has not been identified. No base quality values were provided; no much bigger clone lies one nucleotide off. These data are taken from a study of T cell responses to AZD1222 COVID-19 vaccine (dated by TCRdb to about 2021). Describing the broader study: TCR sequencing covered over 230 trial participants: 200 to 210 given two doses of AZD1222 and approximately 26 given two doses of MenACWY control vaccine. Trial participants were enrolled into age subgroups of 18-55, 56-69 and 70-plus years, which contained roughly 140, 27 and 60 TCR-sequenced participants, respectively. Overall study outcomes, separate from this receptor: Vaccine-associated CD4 TCRs spanned the whole spike protein, with dominant responses in regions 160-218 and 743-854. Participants were mostly white British, with more females than males. The authors suggested clonal diversity may have been underestimated. Conclusions about previously exposed vaccinees were limited because only 6 or 7 AZD1222 recipients were SARS-CoV-2 seropositive at baseline. Spike-specific TCR breadth and depth rose significantly after two AZD1222 doses compared with day 0 and with MenACWY recipients. Epitopes outside the regions mutated in the B.1.351 and B.1.1.7 variants were reportedly recognized by nearly half of the unique spike-specific TCRs. Because no day 14 peak-response samples were available, repertoires were characterized only after the peak T cell response. The 56-69-year group was small, and its depth increase did not reach significance, likely because of low power.

The time point label, read with the paper, signifies: about 28 days (+/-7) after the second vaccine dose. Explained via the paper, the treatment or condition label denotes: meningococcal conjugate vaccine given as trial control. Vaccinee samples were obtained from the UK trials COV001 and COV002, which included a single-blind randomized controlled phase 2/3 trial of AZD1222 (ChAdOx1 nCoV-19) in healthy adults. Trial participant PBMC samples were collected at day 0 and day 28 after the second dose for TCRbeta chain sequencing. The CDR3 regions of human TCRbeta chains were analyzed by immunosequencing. As for how the authors treated the data: TCRs in the repertoires were matched against a reference library of SARS-CoV-2-specific TCRs that had been generated with the MIRA antigen-specificity platform. Breadth was defined as the fraction of unique TCRs that were SARS-CoV-2-associated. Depth was defined as the fraction of total T cells that were SARS-CoV-2-associated. Each spike-specific TCR was assigned to its reactive spike region and to a CD4 or CD8 class using the MIRA data. Log10-transformed breadth and depth values were compared by one-way ANOVA with Sidak's multiple comparisons tests. TCRdb re-hosts the immuneACCESS table, in-frame sequences only. Its copies lack some clones; in the studies checked, an unresolved V gene accounts for under half of them, and the cause for the rest is not known. V and J calls and clone size are given by that table; D and trimming were obtained from the DNA. This sample is represented by approximately 140,000 clones; less than 95% of them were singletons. The ten most abundant clones make up about 7.5% of the sample.

Via the germline V gene (reference sequence), CDR1 is LNHDA and CDR2 SQIVND. Reading from cysteine to phenylalanine, the CDR3 counts 14 amino acids. Only the CDR3 DNA is retained, 42 bases long and in frame from the first base. V is reduced by 7 bases and J by 2 bases, leaving a spacing of 11 bases between them. The chain is assembled from TRBV19 and TRBJ1-4, with the D segment identity uncertain. The sequence was obtained from an adult who received the MenACWY meningococcal vaccine as a control. The specimen was peripheral blood, collected 28 days after the second dose of the MenACWY control vaccine. The bases are TGTGCCAGTAATGCGAGAGGCACTAATGAAAAACTGTTTTTT. Its translation reads: CASNARGTNEKLFF.